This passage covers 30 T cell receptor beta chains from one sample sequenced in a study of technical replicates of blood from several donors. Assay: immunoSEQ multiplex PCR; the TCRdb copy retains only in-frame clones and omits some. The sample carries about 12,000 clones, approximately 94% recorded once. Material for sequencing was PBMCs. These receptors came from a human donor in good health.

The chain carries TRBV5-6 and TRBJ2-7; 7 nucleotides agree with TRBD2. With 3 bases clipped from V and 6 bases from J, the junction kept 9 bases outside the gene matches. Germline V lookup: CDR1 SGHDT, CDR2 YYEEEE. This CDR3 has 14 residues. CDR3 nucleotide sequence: TGTGCCAGCAGCTCCTCCGGGACTACTATCGAGCAGTACTTC. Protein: CASSSSGTTIEQYF.

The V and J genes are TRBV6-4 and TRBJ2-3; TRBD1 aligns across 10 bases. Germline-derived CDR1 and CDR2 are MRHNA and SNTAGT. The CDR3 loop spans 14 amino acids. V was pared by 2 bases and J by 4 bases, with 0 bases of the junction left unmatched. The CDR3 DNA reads TGTGCCAGCAGTGACGGACAGGGGGCAGATACGCAGTATTTT. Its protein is CASSDGQGADTQYF.

The DNA of the CDR3 is TGTGCCAGCAGTGAAGATAGCTTTGAGCAGTTCTTC. This gives the protein CASSEDSFEQFF. The chain recombines TRBV25-1 with TRBJ2-1; D unclear. The CDR3 has 12 amino acids. Germline V CDR1 and CDR2: MGHDK, SYGVNS. Deletions cut 2 bases from V and 9 bases from J, with 8 bases between.

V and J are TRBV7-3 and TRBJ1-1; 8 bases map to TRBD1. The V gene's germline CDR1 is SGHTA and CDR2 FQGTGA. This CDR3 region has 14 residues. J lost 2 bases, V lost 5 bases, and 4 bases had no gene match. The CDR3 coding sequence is TGTGCCAGCAGCCCCACAGGGGGTAACACTGAAGCTTTCTTT. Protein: CASSPTGGNTEAFF.

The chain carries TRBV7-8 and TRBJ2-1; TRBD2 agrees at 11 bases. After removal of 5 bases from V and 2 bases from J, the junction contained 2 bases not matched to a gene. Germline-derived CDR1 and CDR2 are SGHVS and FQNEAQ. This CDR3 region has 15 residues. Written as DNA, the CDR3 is TGTGCCAGCAGCCCGACTAGCGGGACCTACAATGAGCAGTTCTTC. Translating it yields CASSPTSGTYNEQFF.

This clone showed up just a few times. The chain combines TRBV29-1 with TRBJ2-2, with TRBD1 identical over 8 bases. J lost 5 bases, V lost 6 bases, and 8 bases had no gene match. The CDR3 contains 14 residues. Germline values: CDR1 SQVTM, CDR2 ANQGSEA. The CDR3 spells CSVRAGGNTGELFF. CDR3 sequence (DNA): TGCAGCGTCCGGGCAGGGGGCAATACCGGGGAGCTGTTTTTT.

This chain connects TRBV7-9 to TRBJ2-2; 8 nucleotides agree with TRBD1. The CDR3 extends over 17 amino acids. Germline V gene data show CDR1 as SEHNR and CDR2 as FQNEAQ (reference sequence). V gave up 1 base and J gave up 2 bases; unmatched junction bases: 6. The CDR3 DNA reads TGTGCCAGCAGCTTAGGGTACGGGACAGGCAACACCGGGGAGCTGTTTTTT. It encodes CASSLGYGTGNTGELFF.

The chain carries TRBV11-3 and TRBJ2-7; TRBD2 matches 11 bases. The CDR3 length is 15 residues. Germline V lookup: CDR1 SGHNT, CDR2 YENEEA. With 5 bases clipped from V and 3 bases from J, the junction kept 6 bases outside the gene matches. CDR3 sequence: CASSGGTSGHYEQYF. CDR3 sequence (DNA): TGTGCCAGCAGCGGGGGGACTAGCGGACACTACGAGCAGTACTTC.

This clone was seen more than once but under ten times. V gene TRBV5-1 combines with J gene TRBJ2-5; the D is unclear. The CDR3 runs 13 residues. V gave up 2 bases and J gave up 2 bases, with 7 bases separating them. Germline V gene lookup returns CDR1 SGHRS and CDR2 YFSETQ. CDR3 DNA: TGCGCCAGCAGCTTCACAACGCAAGAGACCCAGTACTTC. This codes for CASSFTTQETQYF.

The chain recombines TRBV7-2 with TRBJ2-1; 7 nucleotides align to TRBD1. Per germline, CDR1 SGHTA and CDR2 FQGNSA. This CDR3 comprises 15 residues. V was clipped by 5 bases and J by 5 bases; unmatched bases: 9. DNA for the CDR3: TGTGCCAGCAGCGAGACAGGGCGACTTCACAATGAGCAGTTCTTC. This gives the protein CASSETGRLHNEQFF.

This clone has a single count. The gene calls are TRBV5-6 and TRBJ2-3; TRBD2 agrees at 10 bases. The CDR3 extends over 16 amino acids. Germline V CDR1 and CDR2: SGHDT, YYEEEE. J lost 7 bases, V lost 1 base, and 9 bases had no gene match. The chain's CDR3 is CASSLTVAGGHNTQYF. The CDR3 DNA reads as TGTGCCAGCAGCTTGACGGTAGCGGGAGGCCACAATACGCAGTATTTT. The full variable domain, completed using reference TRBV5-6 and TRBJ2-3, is DAGVTQSPTHLIKTRGQQVTLRCSPKSGHDTVSWYQQALGQGPQFIFQYYEEEERQRGNFPDRFSGHQFPNYSSELNVNALLLGDSALYLCASSLTVAGGHNTQYFGPGTRLTVL.

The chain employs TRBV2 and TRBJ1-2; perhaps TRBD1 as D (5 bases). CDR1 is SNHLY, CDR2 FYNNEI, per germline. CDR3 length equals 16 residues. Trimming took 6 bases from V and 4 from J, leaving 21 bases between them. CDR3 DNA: TGTGCCAGCAGAACAACCCCCCAGGTCCAGGGCTATGGCTACACCTTC. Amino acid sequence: CASRTTPQVQGYGYTF.

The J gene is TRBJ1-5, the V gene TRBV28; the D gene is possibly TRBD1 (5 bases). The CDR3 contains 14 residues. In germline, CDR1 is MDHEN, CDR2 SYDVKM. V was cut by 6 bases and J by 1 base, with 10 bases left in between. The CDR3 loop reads CASRADRSNQPQHF. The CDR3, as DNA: TGTGCCAGCAGAGCCGACAGAAGCAATCAGCCCCAGCATTTT.

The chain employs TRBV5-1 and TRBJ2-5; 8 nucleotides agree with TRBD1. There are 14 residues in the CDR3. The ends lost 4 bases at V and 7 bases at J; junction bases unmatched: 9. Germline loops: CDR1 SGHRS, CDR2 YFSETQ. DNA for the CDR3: TGCGCCAGCAGCGACCGACAGGGGTCATCGACCCAGTACTTC. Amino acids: CASSDRQGSSTQYF.

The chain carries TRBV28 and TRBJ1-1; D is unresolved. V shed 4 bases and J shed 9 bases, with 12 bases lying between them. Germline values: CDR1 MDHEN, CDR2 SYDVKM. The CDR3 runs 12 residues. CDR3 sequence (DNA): TGTGCCAGCAGTTCCGAGAACTCGAAAGCTTTCTTT. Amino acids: CASSSENSKAFF.

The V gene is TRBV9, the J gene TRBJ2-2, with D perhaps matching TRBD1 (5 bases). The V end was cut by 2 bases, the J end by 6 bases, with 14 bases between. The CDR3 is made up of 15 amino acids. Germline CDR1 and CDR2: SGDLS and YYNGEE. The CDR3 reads CASSVTGGVSGELFF. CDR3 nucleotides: TGTGCCAGCAGCGTTACAGGTGGGGTCTCCGGGGAGCTGTTTTTT. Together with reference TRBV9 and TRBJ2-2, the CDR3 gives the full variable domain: DSGVTQTPKHLITATGQRVTLRCSPRSGDLSVYWYQQSLDQGLQFLIQYYNGEERAKGNILERFSAQQFPDLHSELNLSSLELGDSALYFCASSVTGGVSGELFFGEGSRLTVL.

The CDR3 nucleotides are TGTGCCAGCAGCACCCTAGCGGGAGGAAACACCGGGGAGCTGTTTTTT. It specifies CASSTLAGGNTGELFF. The gene calls are TRBV5-5 and TRBJ2-2; TRBD2 agrees at 11 bases. CDR3 length equals 16 residues. From germline, CDR1 is SGHKS and CDR2 YYEKEE (reference sequence). J gave up 2 bases and V 4 bases, and 4 bases lay outside the gene matches.

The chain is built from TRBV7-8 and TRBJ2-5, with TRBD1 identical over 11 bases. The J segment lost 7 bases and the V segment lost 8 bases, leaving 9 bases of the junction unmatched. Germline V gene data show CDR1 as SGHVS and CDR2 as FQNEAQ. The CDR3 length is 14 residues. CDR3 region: CASARTGGAGTQYF. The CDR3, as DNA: TGTGCCAGCGCCCGGACAGGGGGCGCGGGGACCCAGTACTTC.

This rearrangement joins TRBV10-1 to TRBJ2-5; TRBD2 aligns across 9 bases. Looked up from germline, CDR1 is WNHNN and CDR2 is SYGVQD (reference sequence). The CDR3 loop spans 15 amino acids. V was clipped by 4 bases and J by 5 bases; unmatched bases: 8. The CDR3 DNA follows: TGCGCCAGCAGTGGTAGCGGGACTAGCCAGGAGACCCAGTACTTC. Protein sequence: CASSGSGTSQETQYF.

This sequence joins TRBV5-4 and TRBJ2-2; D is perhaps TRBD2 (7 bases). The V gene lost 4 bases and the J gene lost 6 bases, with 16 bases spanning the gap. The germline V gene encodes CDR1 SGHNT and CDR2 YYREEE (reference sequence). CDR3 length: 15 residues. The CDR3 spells CASSREGTGSGELFF. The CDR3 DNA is TGTGCCAGCAGCAGGGAGGGCACAGGGTCCGGGGAGCTGTTTTTT.

CDR3 DNA: TGTGCCAGCGGCGGAAGAGAGACCCAGTACTTC. It is translated as CASGGRETQYF. The gene calls are TRBV28 and TRBJ2-5; no reliable D call. Germline V gene lookup returns CDR1 MDHEN and CDR2 SYDVKM. V dropped 8 bases and J dropped 4 bases, with 8 bases sitting between them. The CDR3 runs 11 residues.

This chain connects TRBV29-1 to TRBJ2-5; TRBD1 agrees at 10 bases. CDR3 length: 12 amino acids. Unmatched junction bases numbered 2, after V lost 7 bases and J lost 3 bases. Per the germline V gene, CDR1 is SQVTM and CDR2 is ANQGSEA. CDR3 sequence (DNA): TGCAGCGCAGGACAGGGGGAAGAGACCCAGTACTTC. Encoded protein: CSAGQGEETQYF.

The CDR3 loop reads CASSLLRDNYEQYF. CDR3 DNA sequence: TGCGCCAGCAGCTTACTCCGGGACAACTACGAGCAGTACTTC. The rearrangement links TRBV5-1 to TRBJ2-7; TRBD1 is a possible D gene (6 bases). The CDR3 consists of 14 residues. Trimming stripped 2 bases from V and 3 bases from J, with 12 bases between. Germline V gene sequence: CDR1 SGHRS, CDR2 YFSETQ.

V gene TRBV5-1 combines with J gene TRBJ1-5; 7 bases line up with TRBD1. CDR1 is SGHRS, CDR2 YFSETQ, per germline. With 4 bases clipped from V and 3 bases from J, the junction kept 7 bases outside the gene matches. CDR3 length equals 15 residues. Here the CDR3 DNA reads TGCGCCAGCAGCACAACAGGGGCCTTCAATCAGCCCCAGCATTTT. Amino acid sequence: CASSTTGAFNQPQHF.

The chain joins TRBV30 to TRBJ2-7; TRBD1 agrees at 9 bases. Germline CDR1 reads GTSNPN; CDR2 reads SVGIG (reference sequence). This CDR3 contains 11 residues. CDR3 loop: CVLDRGLEQYF. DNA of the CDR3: TGTGTTCTGGACAGGGGTTTGGAGCAGTACTTC.

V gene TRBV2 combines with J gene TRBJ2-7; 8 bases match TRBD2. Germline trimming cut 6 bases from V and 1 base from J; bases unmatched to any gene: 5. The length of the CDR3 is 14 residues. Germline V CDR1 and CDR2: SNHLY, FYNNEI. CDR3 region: CASRKREQSYEQYF. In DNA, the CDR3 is TGTGCCAGCAGAAAGCGGGAGCAGTCCTACGAGCAGTACTTC. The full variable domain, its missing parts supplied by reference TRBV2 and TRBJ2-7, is EPEVTQTPSHQVTQMGQEVILRCVPISNHLYFYWYRQILGQKVEFLVSFYNNEISEKSEIFDDQFSVERPDGSNFTLKIRSTKLEDSAMYFCASRKREQSYEQYFGPGTRLTVT.

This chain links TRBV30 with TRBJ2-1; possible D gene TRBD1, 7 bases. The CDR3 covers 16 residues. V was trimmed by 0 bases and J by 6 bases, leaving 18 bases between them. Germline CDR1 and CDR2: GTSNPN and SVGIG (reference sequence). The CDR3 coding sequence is TGTGCCTGGAGTGTCGAGGGGGCGGTGGGAGGCAATGAGCAGTTCTTC. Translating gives CAWSVEGAVGGNEQFF. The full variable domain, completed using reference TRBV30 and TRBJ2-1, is SQTIHQWPATLVQPVGSPLSLECTVEGTSNPNLYWYRQAAGRGLQLLFYSVGIGQISSEVPQNLSASRPQDRQFILSSKKLLLSDSGFYLCAWSVEGAVGGNEQFFGPGTRLTVL.

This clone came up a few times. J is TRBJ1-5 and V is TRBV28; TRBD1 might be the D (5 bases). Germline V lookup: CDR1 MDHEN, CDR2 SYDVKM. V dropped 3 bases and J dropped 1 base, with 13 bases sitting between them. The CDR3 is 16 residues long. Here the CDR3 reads CASSLLARVSNQPQHF. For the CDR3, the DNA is TGTGCCAGCAGTTTGCTTGCCAGGGTCAGCAATCAGCCCCAGCATTTT.

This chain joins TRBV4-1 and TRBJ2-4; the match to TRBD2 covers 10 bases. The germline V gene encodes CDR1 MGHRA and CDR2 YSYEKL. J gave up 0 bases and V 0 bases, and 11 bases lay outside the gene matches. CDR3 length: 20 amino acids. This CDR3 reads CASSQDQDLSGGLAKNIQYF. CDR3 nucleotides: TGCGCCAGCAGCCAAGACCAAGACCTTAGCGGGGGGCTAGCCAAAAACATTCAGTACTTC.

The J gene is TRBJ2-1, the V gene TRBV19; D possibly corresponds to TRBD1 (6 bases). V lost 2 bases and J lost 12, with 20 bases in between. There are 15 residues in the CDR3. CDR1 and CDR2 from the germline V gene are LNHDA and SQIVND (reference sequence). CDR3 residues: CASSIRWDIPQGQFF. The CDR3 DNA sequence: TGTGCCAGTAGTATACGCTGGGACATACCACAGGGGCAGTTCTTC.